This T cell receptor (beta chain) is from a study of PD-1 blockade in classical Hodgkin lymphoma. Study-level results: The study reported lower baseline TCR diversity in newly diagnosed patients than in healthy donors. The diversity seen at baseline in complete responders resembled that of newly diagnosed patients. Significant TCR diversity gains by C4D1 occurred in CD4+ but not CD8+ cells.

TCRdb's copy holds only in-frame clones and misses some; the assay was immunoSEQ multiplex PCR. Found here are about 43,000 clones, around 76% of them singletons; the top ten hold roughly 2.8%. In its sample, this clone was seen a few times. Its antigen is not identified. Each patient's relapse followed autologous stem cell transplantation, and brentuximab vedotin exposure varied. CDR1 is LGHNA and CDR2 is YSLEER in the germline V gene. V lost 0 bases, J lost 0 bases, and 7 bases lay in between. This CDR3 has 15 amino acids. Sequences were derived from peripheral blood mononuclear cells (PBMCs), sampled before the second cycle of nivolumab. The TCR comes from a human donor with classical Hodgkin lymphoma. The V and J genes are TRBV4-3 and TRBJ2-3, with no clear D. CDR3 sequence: CASSQDSSSTDTQYF. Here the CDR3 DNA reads TGCGCCAGCAGCCAAGACTCGTCGAGCACAGATACGCAGTATTTT.